This T cell receptor (beta chain) was identified in a study of cytomegalovirus exposure and HLA in healthy donors (dated by TCRdb to about 2017). Describing the broader study: An earlier analysis of some 620 of the donors reported 276 Gb of sequence data and around 120 million unique TCR beta sequences obtained from approximately 180 million T cells. Roughly 300 gigabases of sequencing data and around 85 million unique TCR sequences made up an early release that covered nearly 650 HLA-typed donors. Both class I and class II loci were covered by HLA typing, at four-digit resolution. Across some 400 genotyped donors of the cohort, an average of roughly 250,000 unique TCR beta nucleotide sequences per donor were sequenced, and roughly 20% of those sequences were non-productive. Donor age, sex, ethnicity and CMV serostatus were compiled alongside the repertoire data. About 5 DR-DQ haplotypes were handled as single units for association and clustering, since linkage in the cohort was strong. To predict cytomegalovirus infection status, the study combined high-throughput TCR immunosequencing, statistical association of individual TCRs with disease status, and machine learning. All discovery cohort repertoires had been generated using a single sequencing platform. A later analysis re-examined previously published TCR beta repertoires from 600 to 700 donors and added high-resolution HLA genotyping to investigate patterns of TCR occurrence. Rather than using new phenotypic data, the later analysis identified candidate immune exposures from TCR beta sequences and from how often those sequences occurred across donors. To decide whether each TCR beta V gene segment behaved as functional or pseudogenic, an earlier analysis of approximately 620 of the donors relied on high-throughput TCR beta sequencing. Using immunosequencing, the study profiled T cell repertoires from around 670 subjects and related those repertoires to cytomegalovirus serostatus. In addition to the first cohort of around 670 subjects, a separate validation cohort of 100 to 150 different subjects was used. Of the roughly 400 genotyped donors, 75% to 85% were placed in the genetic ancestry cluster associated with self-reported Caucasian donors. The number of typed donors differed by locus: about 629-640 for A, B, C, DRB1 and DQB1; some 540 for DQA1; roughly 600 for DPA1; and some 450 for DPB1. A later genetic analysis used genome-wide SNP genotypes for about three fifths of the 666 donors, treating that subset as a discovery cohort. The study was designed to test whether signatures of past pathogen exposure could be identified by cataloging public T cell receptors.

The paper's findings and limits, for the study overall: While some public TCRs were present in many individuals, most TCR sequences turned up only very rarely across donors. When HLA alleles, especially DR and DQ, strongly co-occurred, TCR associations were difficult to assign to individual alleles. The classifier was reported to diagnose cytomegalovirus status with high specificity and sensitivity in both the original and validation cohorts. Most CMV-associated TCR beta chains appeared to be HLA-restricted in a later analysis, and the HLA associations seemed to be driven largely by CMV exposure. Compared with the roughly 720-donor mean, donors in an Asian-associated ancestry cluster had fewer N-insertions in productive TCRs, according to a later genetic analysis. Because counts were too low, roughly 17 rarely observed V segments, including chromosome 9 orphons, were left out of the earlier analysis of 587 of the donors. The 87-base-pair reads could not distinguish some IMGT-functional V segments, including TRBV6-2 and TRBV6-3, so those segments were excluded. A few of the identified cytomegalovirus-associated TCR beta chains were confirmed in vitro to be specific for cytomegalovirus antigens. A further reported finding was that TCR beta sequences accurately predicted the HLA-A and HLA-B alleles for most subjects in the first cohort. Presence/absence analyses assumed roughly uniform sequencing depth across donors, an assumption that may not hold. An association between a missense DCLRE1C variant and V-gene and J-gene trimming of TCR beta chains was found in a later genetic analysis and replicated in an independent cohort. Compared with equally common non-associated chains, HLA-associated TCR beta chains in a later analysis were more clonally expanded and had lower generation probabilities. A group of highly shared sequence variants was considered likely to be a technical artifact of the sequencing pipeline. In this cohort, only TCR beta chains were sequenced, and detectable features were limited by the absence of alpha or paired-chain data. Correlated functional status among segregating V segments might reflect linkage disequilibrium, but an unknown experimental factor could not be ruled out. In a later analysis, 16,951 TCR beta sequences were associated with specific HLA alleles at a false discovery rate of 0.05. It was suggested by the authors that the approach could potentially be generalized to other disease states and immunological phenotypes. A later analysis reported that several top co-occurrence clusters appeared linked to parvovirus B19, influenza, CMV and Epstein-Barr virus. HLA typing was unavailable for some donors at each locus, so association tests used only the typed subset. Immune exposure information for the cohort was limited to CMV serostatus. An earlier analysis of some 560 of the donors showed that most TCR beta V segments appeared in productive rearrangements either about 87% or about 30% of the time, which broadly matched IMGT annotations. In the study, approximately 160 TCR beta chains were listed as associated with cytomegalovirus. In a later analysis, TCR association rates were found to vary across HLA loci, with the most associated TCRs seen for DRB1 alleles and the fewest for HLA-C alleles.

The library was generated by the immunoSEQ multiplex PCR assay. A mixture of 60 forward primers for TCR Vbeta segments and 13 reverse primers for TCR Jbeta segments was used in the multiplex PCR. The CDR3 region of rearranged TCR beta genes was amplified from genomic DNA with a multiplex PCR assay. The amplified TCR beta libraries were sequenced on the Illumina HiSeq System as 87-base-pair reads. The authors' analysis ran thus. A later analysis counted tens of millions of unique TCR beta chains across the 666 repertoires, and 9.5 million to 11 million of these chains were shared by at least two donors. To remove PCR and sequencing errors, raw reads were error-corrected and collapsed into unique sequences using a nearest-neighbor algorithm that merged closely related sequences. To assign V, D and J gene segments, CDR3 sequences were aligned to IMGT reference sequences. Each retained sequence needed at least a six-nucleotide match to both a V gene segment and a J gene segment. A rearrangement was called productive if the CDR3 had no stop codons and remained in frame with V and J, and every other rearrangement was called non-productive. CDR3 was defined according to IMGT convention as the region running from the second conserved V-encoded cysteine to the conserved J-encoded phenylalanine. Sequences without an unambiguous match to a single V gene segment were excluded from the earlier analysis of over 500 of the donors. An earlier analysis of fewer than 750 of the donors classified V segments as functional when productive rearrangements were above 56.7% and as segregating when the standard deviation between donors was above 5%. A statistical classification framework was developed to diagnose cytomegalovirus status using the catalog of TCR beta chain sequences. In a later analysis, TCR nucleotide sequences were compared against IMGT/GENE-DB human TR gene sequences so that V and J genes could be assigned. Using the TCRdist pipeline, a later analysis assigned CDR3 sequences along with most-parsimonious VDJ recombination scenarios. In a later analysis, each TCR beta chain was defined by its CDR3 amino acid sequence together with its V-gene family, and reads lacking a unique V-gene family were excluded. In a later analysis, nearly 600 highly shared, low-generation-probability nucleotide sequences were removed to address suspected cross-contamination and a sequencing artifact. For each public chain, a later analysis derived a clonal expansion index from normalized ranks of inferred template counts within each repertoire. Generation probabilities in a later analysis came from a VDJ recombination model fitted to out-of-frame rearrangements, and those results were checked against IGoR. In a later analysis, hypergeometric tests were used to score TCR-TCR, TCR-HLA and TCR-CMV co-occurrence, with a repertoire-size bias correction applied to TCR pairs. To estimate false discovery rates, a later analysis permuted the HLA or CMV assignments 20 times. In a later analysis, co-occurring TCRs were grouped using DBSCAN, with TCRdist sequence similarity added in when clustering inside HLA-allele-positive subsets. Repertoires with fewer than 30,000 or more than 120,000 public chains were left out of co-occurrence clustering, as were a few repertoires with anomalous nucleotide sharing. Sourced from immuneACCESS, this table was stored by TCRdb with only in-frame sequences that have V and J called. A share of the clones is absent; for the studies checked, an unresolved V gene accounts for under half, and the remainder has no known explanation. That table furnishes V, J and clone size, whereas the DNA furnished D and trimming. In this sample the table shows 200,000 or so clones, around 70% of which occur a single time. Less than 3% of the sample comes from the top ten.

The cohort comprised more than 550 healthy bone marrow donors. At the time of sampling, all cohort members were nominally healthy, though unrecorded immune exposures were likely present. The donor was CMV seropositive and was included in the group of 250 to 300 seropositive cohort members. Every donor gave a peripheral blood sample, and the peripheral blood mononuclear cells from that sample were used for TCR beta sequencing. The Qiagen DNeasy Blood Extraction Kit was used to extract genomic DNA from the blood cell samples. Via the germline V gene, CDR1 is SQVTM and CDR2 ANQGSEA. Relative to germline, V is missing 4 bases and J is missing 0 bases, with 1 base of the junction outside any gene match. From the cysteine up to the phenylalanine, the CDR3 has a length of 13 residues. This entry keeps only the CDR3 DNA: 39 bases, framed from base 1. This clone was seen a handful of times. The specificity of this receptor is unknown. Qualities for individual bases were not recorded, and no much larger clone is one base off. The same CDR3 arises from other DNA sequences in this sample as well.

Sequencing was performed on PBMCs. The receptor was isolated from a middle-aged man in good health and CMV-seropositive. This receptor chain uses TRBV29-1 and TRBJ2-7, and 9 junction bases match TRBD1. The bases are TGCAGCGTTGTGACAGGGGGCTCCTACGAGCAGTACTTC. Protein translation: CSVVTGGSYEQYF.